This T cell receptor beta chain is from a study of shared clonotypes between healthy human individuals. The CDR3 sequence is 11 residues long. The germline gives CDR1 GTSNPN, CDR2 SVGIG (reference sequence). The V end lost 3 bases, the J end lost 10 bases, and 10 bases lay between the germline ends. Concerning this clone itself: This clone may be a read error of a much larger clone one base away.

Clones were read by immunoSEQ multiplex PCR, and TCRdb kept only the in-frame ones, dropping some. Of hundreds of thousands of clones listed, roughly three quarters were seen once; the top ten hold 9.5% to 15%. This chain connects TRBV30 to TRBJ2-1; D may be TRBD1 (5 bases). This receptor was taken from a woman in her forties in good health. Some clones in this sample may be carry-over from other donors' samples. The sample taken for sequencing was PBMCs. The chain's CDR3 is CAWSPRQEQFF. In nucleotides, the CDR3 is TGTGCCTGGAGCCCCCGACAGGAGCAGTTCTTC.